This T cell receptor beta chain was sequenced for a study of shared clonotypes between healthy human individuals. In regard to this clone: What it recognizes is unknown. The sample holds other DNA sequences that translate to the same CDR3.

Template for every sorted-subset replicate PCR totaled about 0.2 ug DNA, 25,000 to 30,000 T cell genomes. Per the study methods: ImmunoSEQ only sent back junction sequences with no quality scores, so filtering was done differently. Clones were read by immunoSEQ multiplex PCR, and TCRdb kept only the in-frame ones, dropping some. For V, J and clone size, that table is used; D and trimming come from the DNA. The sample shows over 1.4 million clones, roughly 96% of them seen only once. The CDR3 contains 15 residues. CDR1 is SGHRS, CDR2 YFSETQ, per germline. Trimming shortened V by 0 bases and J by 1 base, and 7 bases separated the two germline ends. Study conclusions and caveats: Memory subsets generally showed lower estimated richness than naive subsets.

This chain joins TRBV5-1 and TRBJ2-2; D ambiguous. The origin of this receptor is a man under 40 in good health. Sequencing input: naive CD4+ T cells sorted from blood. Subset noted: CD45RA+ positively selected. DNA for the CDR3: TGCGCCAGCAGCTTGGATAGGCGGAACACCGGGGAGCTGTTTTTT. As protein: CASSLDRRNTGELFF.